This T cell receptor (beta chain) was found in a study of blood T cells in healthy people across ages. Primers used in a second PCR of roughly 7 to 12 cycles were a sample-barcoded 5' primer and a J-beta primer mix. TCRdb re-analysed the 5' RACE reads in MiXCR, keeping a single row per CDR3 protein. Here the sample spans 500,000 to 550,000 distinct CDR3 sequences, less than 25% being singletons. Only a few counts were recorded for this clonotype. V gave up 0 bases and J gave up 6 bases, with 16 bases separating them. This CDR3 has 15 residues. Germline CDR1 and CDR2: SQVTM and ANQGSEA. The same data also contributed to another study, on T cells of mothers and their children.

The V and J genes are TRBV29-1 and TRBJ2-3, with D maybe TRBD2 (5 bases). Material: blood. The source of this sequence is a boy between 10 and 17 years old in good health. This CDR3 reads CSVEDGRIVGDTQYF. The DNA for the CDR3 is TGCAGCGTTGAAGATGGGAGAATAGTCGGGGATACGCAGTATTTT.